This is a list of T cell receptor beta chains from one sample in a study of T cells after yellow fever vaccination. MiXCR, run by TCRdb on the 5' RACE reads, gives a single entry per CDR3 protein. Among under 400,000 distinct CDR3 sequences listed, around a tenth were seen once. The sample here was PBMCs, taken on the day of the first yellow fever vaccination. The source of these receptors is a young man who received the YFV17D yellow fever vaccine. Both conserved end residues are part of each CDR3. The D gene is left open where the match is weak. Size is omitted from some rows. Given values are once, few, many or a class for expanded clones.

j_gene: TRBJ2-2
abundance: .
v_gene: TRBV4-3
d_gene: TRBD1
CDR3aa: CASSQWDRGGSGELFF
CDR3nt: TGCGCCAGCAGCCAATGGGACAGGGGAGGATCCGGGGAGCTGTTTTTT

j_gene: TRBJ2-1
abundance: .
v_gene: TRBV5-1
d_gene: TRBD2
CDR3aa: CASSQLAAPYNEQFF
CDR3nt: TGCGCCAGCAGTCAACTAGCGGCCCCTTACAATGAGCAGTTCTTC

j_gene: TRBJ2-3
abundance: many
v_gene: TRBV7-8
d_gene: .
CDR3aa: CASSLFSSDTQYF
CDR3nt: TGTGCCAGCAGCTTATTCTCTTCAGATACGCAGTATTTT

j_gene: TRBJ1-1
abundance: few
v_gene: TRBV29-1
d_gene: .
CDR3aa: CSVEDGQNTEAFF
CDR3nt: TGCAGCGTTGAAGATGGCCAGAACACTGAAGCTTTCTTT

j_gene: TRBJ1-1
abundance: .
v_gene: TRBV4-1
d_gene: .
CDR3aa: CASSQLSRANTEAFF
CDR3nt: TGCGCCAGCAGCCAACTTTCCAGGGCGAACACTGAAGCTTTCTTT

j_gene: TRBJ2-1
abundance: few
v_gene: TRBV11-2
d_gene: .
CDR3aa: CASSLDPLRGATYNEQFF
CDR3nt: TGTGCCAGCAGCTTAGATCCATTACGGGGGGCCACCTACAATGAGCAGTTCTTC

j_gene: TRBJ2-5
abundance: few
v_gene: TRBV5-1
d_gene: .
CDR3aa: CASSLDAAGLLQGTQYF
CDR3nt: TGCGCCAGCAGCTTGGATGCGGCAGGGCTCCTCCAAGGGACCCAGTACTTC

j_gene: TRBJ2-1
abundance: few
v_gene: TRBV29-1
d_gene: .
CDR3aa: CSVIRTQLLINEQFF
CDR3nt: TGCAGCGTTATAAGGACTCAACTCCTAATCAATGAGCAGTTCTTC

j_gene: TRBJ2-5
abundance: many
v_gene: TRBV29-1
d_gene: .
CDR3aa: CSVESLDLETQYF
CDR3nt: TGCAGCGTTGAATCCCTGGATCTAGAGACCCAGTACTTC

j_gene: TRBJ2-7
abundance: few
v_gene: TRBV20-1
d_gene: .
CDR3aa: CSAREEEFSYEQYF
CDR3nt: TGCAGTGCTAGAGAAGAGGAATTCTCCTACGAGCAGTACTTC

j_gene: TRBJ1-1
abundance: many
v_gene: TRBV7-2
d_gene: .
CDR3aa: CASSLWGEAFF
CDR3nt: TGTGCCAGCAGCTTATGGGGGGAGGCTTTCTTT

j_gene: TRBJ1-4
abundance: few
v_gene: TRBV19
d_gene: .
CDR3aa: CASSATTGLTNEKLFF
CDR3nt: TGTGCCAGTAGCGCAACTACAGGTCTCACTAATGAAAAACTGTTTTTT

j_gene: TRBJ2-1
abundance: .
v_gene: TRBV25-1
d_gene: TRBD2
CDR3aa: CASSISGAGANYNEQFF
CDR3nt: TGTGCCAGCAGTATTAGCGGAGCGGGGGCCAATTACAATGAGCAGTTCTTC

j_gene: TRBJ2-1
abundance: .
v_gene: TRBV5-4
d_gene: TRBD2
CDR3aa: CASNPLGRGGREQFF
CDR3nt: TGTGCCAGCAACCCTCTAGGCCGGGGGGGCCGCGAGCAGTTCTTC

j_gene: TRBJ2-1
abundance: few
v_gene: TRBV7-3
d_gene: .
CDR3aa: CASSPKGGRVSTSYNEQFF
CDR3nt: TGTGCCAGCAGCCCCAAGGGGGGGCGGGTTAGTACCTCCTACAATGAGCAGTTCTTC

j_gene: TRBJ2-3
abundance: few
v_gene: TRBV11-2
d_gene: TRBD2
CDR3aa: CASSLVNGGGASADTQYF
CDR3nt: TGTGCCAGCAGCTTAGTCAACGGCGGGGGGGCTTCAGCAGATACGCAGTATTTT

j_gene: TRBJ1-1
abundance: few
v_gene: TRBV12-3/TRBV12-4
d_gene: .
CDR3aa: CASVHEGGLGNTEAFF
CDR3nt: TGTGCCAGTGTACATGAAGGGGGGCTCGGGAACACTGAAGCTTTCTTT